The rows below give T cell receptor beta chains drawn from one sample of a study of long-term antiretroviral therapy in people with HIV. The data were produced by immunoSEQ multiplex PCR, yet TCRdb's version contains in-frame clones alone and is incomplete. The sample consists of roughly 15,000 clones, about 94% of them appearing once. Here the sequenced sample was unsorted PBMCs, taken about 6 years after starting antiretroviral therapy. These receptors came from a woman in her forties or fifties with HIV. The CDR3 runs from the conserved cysteine through the conserved F or W. D genes are given only for firm matches. Clone size is stated in some rows and not others, as once, few, many or a class when expanded.

CDR3 protein | CDR3 DNA | V gene | D gene | J gene | clone size
CASSARLAGSYEQYF | TGTGCCAGCAGTGCTCGACTAGCGGGATCCTACGAGCAGTACTTC | TRBV6-1 | TRBD2 | TRBJ2-7 | .
CASISGANVLTF | TGTGCCAGCATCTCTGGGGCCAACGTCCTGACTTTC | TRBV25-1 | . | TRBJ2-6 | .
CASSTRGANVLTF | TGTGCCAGCAGCACTAGGGGGGCCAACGTCCTGACTTTC | TRBV9 | . | TRBJ2-6 | .
CASSFVGGEKLFF | TGTGCCAGCAGCTTCGTAGGAGGGGAAAAACTGTTTTTT | TRBV5-4 | . | TRBJ1-4 | few
CASSVGGTKFDEQYF | TGTGCCAGCAGCGTAGGCGGGACTAAGTTCGACGAGCAGTACTTC | TRBV9 | TRBD2 | TRBJ2-7 | .
CASEPDEETQYF | TGTGCCTCCGAGCCAGACGAGGAGACCCAGTACTTC | TRBV2 | . | TRBJ2-5 | .
CSVEITGPLSEQFF | TGCAGCGTTGAAATAACAGGTCCTCTGAGTGAGCAGTTCTTC | TRBV29-1 | . | TRBJ2-1 | .
CASSYLRRITDTQYF | TGTGCCAGCAGTTACCTCCGGCGGATCACAGATACGCAGTATTTT | TRBV6-6 | . | TRBJ2-3 | .
CSVAQGPYEQYF | TGCAGCGTTGCCCAGGGTCCCTACGAGCAGTACTTC | TRBV29-1 | . | TRBJ2-7 | .
CASSYSGSSGNTIYF | TGTGCCAGCAGTTACTCAGGGAGCTCTGGAAACACCATATATTTT | TRBV6-5 | . | TRBJ1-3 | .
CASSLDQNSPLHF | TGTGCCAGCAGCTTGGACCAGAATTCACCCCTCCACTTT | TRBV5-5 | . | TRBJ1-6 | once
CASIRGGTSYEQYF | TGTGCCAGCATTCGAGGGGGGACCTCCTACGAGCAGTACTTC | TRBV2 | . | TRBJ2-7 | few
CSGTEGFEAFF | TGCAGTGGTACCGAGGGCTTCGAAGCTTTCTTT | TRBV20-1 | . | TRBJ1-1 | .
CASSYEVRSYEQYF | TGTGCCAGCAGTTACGAGGTTCGTTCCTACGAGCAGTACTTC | TRBV6-6 | . | TRBJ2-7 | .
CAISGRTSGSADTQYF | TGTGCCATCAGTGGTAGAACTAGCGGGAGCGCAGATACGCAGTATTTT | TRBV10-3 | TRBD2 | TRBJ2-3 | .
CASSLSWGEQYF | TGTGCCAGCAGCTTATCTTGGGGCGAGCAGTACTTC | TRBV7-9 | . | TRBJ2-7 | .
CASSRKTDTQYF | TGTGCCAGCTCACGTAAGACAGATACGCAGTATTTT | TRBV18 | . | TRBJ2-3 | .
CASSFTGDEQYF | TGTGCCAGCAGCTTTACGGGCGACGAGCAGTACTTC | TRBV7-9 | . | TRBJ2-7 | .
CASSSGFYNEQFF | TGTGCCAGCTCTAGCGGGTTCTACAATGAGCAGTTCTTC | TRBV28 | TRBD2 | TRBJ2-1 | .
CASSPASGYNEQFF | TGTGCCAGCAGCCCCGCTAGCGGATACAATGAGCAGTTCTTC | TRBV7-2 | TRBD2 | TRBJ2-1 | .